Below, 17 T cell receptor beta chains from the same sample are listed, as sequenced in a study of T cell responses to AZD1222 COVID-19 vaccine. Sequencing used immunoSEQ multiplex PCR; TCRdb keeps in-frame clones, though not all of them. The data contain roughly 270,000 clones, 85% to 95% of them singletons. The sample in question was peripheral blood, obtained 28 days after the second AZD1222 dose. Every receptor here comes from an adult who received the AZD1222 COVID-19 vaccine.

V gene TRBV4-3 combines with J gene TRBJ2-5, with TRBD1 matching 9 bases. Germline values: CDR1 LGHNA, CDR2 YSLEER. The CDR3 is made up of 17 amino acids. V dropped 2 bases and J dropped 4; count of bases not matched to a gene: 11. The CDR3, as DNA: TGCGCCAGCAGCCAACACCCGGGACAGGGCCTTGGAGAGACCCAGTACTTC. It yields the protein CASSQHPGQGLGETQYF.

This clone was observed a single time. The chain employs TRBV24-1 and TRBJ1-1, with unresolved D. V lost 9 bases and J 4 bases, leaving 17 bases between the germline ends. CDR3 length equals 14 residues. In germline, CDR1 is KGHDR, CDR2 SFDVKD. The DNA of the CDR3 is TGTGCCACCTCAGAGGGAGGGCCGGGCACTGAAGCTTTCTTT. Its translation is CATSEGGPGTEAFF.

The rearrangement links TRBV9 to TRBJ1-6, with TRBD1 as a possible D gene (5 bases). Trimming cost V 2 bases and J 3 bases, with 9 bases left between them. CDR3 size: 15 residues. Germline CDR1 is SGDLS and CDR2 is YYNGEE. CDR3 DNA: TGTGCCAGCAGCGTGTCAGGGAGCTATAATTCACCCCTCCACTTT. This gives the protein CASSVSGSYNSPLHF.

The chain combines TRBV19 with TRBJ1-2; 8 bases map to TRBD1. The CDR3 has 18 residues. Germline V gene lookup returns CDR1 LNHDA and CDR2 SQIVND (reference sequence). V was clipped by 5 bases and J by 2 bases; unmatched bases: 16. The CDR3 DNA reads TGTGCCAGTAGTCCTCACCTCGGACAGGGCTCTTGGAACTATGGCTACACCTTC. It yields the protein CASSPHLGQGSWNYGYTF.

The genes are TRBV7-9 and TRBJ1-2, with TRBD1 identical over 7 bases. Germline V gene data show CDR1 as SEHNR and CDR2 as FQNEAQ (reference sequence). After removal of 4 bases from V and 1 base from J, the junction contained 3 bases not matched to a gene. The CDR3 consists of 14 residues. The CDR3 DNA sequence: TGTGCCAGCAGCTCGGGGACAGATAACTATGGCTACACCTTC. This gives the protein CASSSGTDNYGYTF.

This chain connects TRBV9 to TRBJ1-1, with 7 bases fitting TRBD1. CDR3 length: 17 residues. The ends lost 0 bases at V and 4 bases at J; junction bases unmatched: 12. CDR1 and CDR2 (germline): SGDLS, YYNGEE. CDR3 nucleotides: TGTGCCAGCAGCGTAGGTGGGGCAGGGGGTCGCGGCACTGAAGCTTTCTTT. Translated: CASSVGGAGGRGTEAFF.

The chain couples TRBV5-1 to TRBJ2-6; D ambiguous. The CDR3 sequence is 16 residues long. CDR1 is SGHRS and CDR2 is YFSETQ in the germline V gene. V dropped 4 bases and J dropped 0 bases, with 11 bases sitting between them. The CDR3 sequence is CASSRSLGSGANVLTF. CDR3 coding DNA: TGCGCCAGCAGCCGTAGTCTTGGCTCTGGGGCCAACGTCCTGACTTTC.

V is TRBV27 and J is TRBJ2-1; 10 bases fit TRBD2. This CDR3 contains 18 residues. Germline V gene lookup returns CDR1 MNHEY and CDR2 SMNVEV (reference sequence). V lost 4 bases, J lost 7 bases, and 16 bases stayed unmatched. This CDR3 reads CASSSRTPLAGPRNEQFF. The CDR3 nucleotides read TGTGCCAGCAGTTCCCGAACCCCACTAGCGGGGCCAAGGAATGAGCAGTTCTTC.

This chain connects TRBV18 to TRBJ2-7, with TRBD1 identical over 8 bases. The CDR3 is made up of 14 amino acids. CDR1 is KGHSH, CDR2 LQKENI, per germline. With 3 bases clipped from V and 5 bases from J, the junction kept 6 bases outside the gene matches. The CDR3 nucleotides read TGTGCCAGCTCACCCGGACAGGGCACTAACGAGCAGTACTTC. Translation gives CASSPGQGTNEQYF.

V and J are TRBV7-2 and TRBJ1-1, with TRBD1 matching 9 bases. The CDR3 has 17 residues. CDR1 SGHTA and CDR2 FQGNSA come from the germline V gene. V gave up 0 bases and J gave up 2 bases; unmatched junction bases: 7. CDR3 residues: CASSLAPADRGNTEAFF. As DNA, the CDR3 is TGTGCCAGCAGCTTAGCCCCCGCGGACAGGGGTAACACTGAAGCTTTCTTT.

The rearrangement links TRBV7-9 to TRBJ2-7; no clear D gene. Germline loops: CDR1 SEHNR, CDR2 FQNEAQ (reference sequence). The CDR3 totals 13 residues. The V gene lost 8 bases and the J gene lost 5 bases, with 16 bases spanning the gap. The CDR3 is CASGRTSPNEQYF. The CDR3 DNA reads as TGTGCCAGCGGCAGAACCTCACCCAACGAGCAGTACTTC. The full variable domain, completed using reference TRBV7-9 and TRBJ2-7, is DTGVSQNPRHKITKRGQNVTFRCDPISEHNRLYWYRQTLGQGPEFLTYFQNEAQLEKSRLLSDRFSAERPKGSFSTLEIQRTEQGDSAMYLCASGRTSPNEQYFGPGTRLTVT.

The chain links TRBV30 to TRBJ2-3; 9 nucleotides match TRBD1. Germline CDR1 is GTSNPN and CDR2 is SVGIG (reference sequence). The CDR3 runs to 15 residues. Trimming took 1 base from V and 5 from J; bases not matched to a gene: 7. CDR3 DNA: TGTGCCTGGAGTGCCGGGGACAGGGCGGGAGATACGCAGTATTTT. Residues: CAWSAGDRAGDTQYF.

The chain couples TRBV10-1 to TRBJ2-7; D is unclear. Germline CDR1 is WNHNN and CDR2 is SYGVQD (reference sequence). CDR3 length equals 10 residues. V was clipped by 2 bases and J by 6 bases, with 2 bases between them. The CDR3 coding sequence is TGCGCCAGCAGTGAGCCCGAGCAGTACTTC. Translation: CASSEPEQYF.

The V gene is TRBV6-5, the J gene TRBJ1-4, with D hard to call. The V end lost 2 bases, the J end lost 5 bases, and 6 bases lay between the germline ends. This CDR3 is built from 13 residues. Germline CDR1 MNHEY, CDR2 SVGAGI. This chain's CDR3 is CASSYTGNEKLFF. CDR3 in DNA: TGTGCCAGCAGTTACACGGGGAATGAAAAACTGTTTTTT.

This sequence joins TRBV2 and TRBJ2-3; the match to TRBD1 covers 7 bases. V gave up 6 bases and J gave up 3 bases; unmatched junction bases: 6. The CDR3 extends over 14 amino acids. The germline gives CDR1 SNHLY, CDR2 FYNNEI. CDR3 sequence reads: CASRDDRETDTQYF. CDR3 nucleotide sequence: TGTGCCAGCAGAGACGACAGGGAAACAGATACGCAGTATTTT.

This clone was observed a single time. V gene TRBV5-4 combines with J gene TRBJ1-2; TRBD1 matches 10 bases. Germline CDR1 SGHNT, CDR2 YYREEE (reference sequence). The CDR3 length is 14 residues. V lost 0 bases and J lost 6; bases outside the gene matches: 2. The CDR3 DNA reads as TGTGCCAGCAGCTTGGGGGGGACAGGGGATGGCTACACCTTC. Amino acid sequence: CASSLGGTGDGYTF.

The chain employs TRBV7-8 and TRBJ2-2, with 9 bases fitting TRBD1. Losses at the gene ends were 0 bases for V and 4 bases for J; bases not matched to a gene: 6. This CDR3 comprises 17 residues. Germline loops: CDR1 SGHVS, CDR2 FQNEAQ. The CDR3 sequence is CASSLASGQGFTGELFF. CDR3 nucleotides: TGTGCCAGCAGCTTAGCGTCGGGACAGGGATTCACCGGGGAGCTGTTTTTT.